The 22 T cell receptor beta chains below all came from one sample that was sequenced in a study of shared clonotypes between healthy human individuals. Only in-frame clones appear in the TCRdb table, and some are missing; sequencing was by immunoSEQ multiplex PCR. The sample consists of some 1.5 million clones, 95% to 99% of them appearing once. The sample comprised naive CD4+ T cells sorted from blood. Sample subset: CD45RA+ positively selected. The receptors were gathered from a man aged 25 to 40 in good health.

The chain is built from TRBV5-1 and TRBJ2-5; D might be TRBD2 (5 bases). V lost 0 bases and J 4 bases, leaving 19 bases between the germline ends. The germline gives CDR1 SGHRS, CDR2 YFSETQ. The CDR3 has 17 amino acids. Here the CDR3 DNA reads TGCGCCAGCAGCTTGGCGTCTGCCACGGGGTTGGGAGAGACCCAGTACTTC. It codes for CASSLASATGLGETQYF. Using reference TRBV5-1 and TRBJ2-5 for the parts outside the CDR3, the full variable domain is KAGVTQTPRYLIKTRGQQVTLSCSPISGHRSVSWYQQTPGQGLQFLFEYFSETQRNKGNFPGRFSGRQFSNSRSEMNVSTLELGDSALYLCASSLASATGLGETQYFGPGTRLLVL.

The CDR3 spells CASSLLATHRAYGYTF. CDR3 nucleotides: TGTGCCAGCAGCTTACTAGCTACCCACAGGGCCTATGGCTACACCTTC. The rearrangement uses TRBV5-6 and TRBJ1-2; perhaps TRBD1 as D (6 bases). With 2 bases removed from V and 4 bases from J, the gap between germline ends came to 18 bases. CDR1 and CDR2 (germline): SGHDT, YYEEEE. This CDR3 spans 16 amino acids.

This chain joins TRBV6-1 and TRBJ1-5; no clear D gene. Germline lookup yields CDR1 MNHNS and CDR2 SASEGT. CDR3 size: 11 residues. V was clipped by 7 bases and J by 1 base, with 2 bases between them. Written as DNA, the CDR3 is TGTGCCAGCAAAAGCAATCAGCCCCAGCATTTT. This translates into CASKSNQPQHF.

The gene calls are TRBV5-5 and TRBJ2-1; D might be TRBD2 (5 bases). The V gene's germline CDR1 is SGHKS and CDR2 YYEKEE (reference sequence). CDR3 length equals 12 residues. V was cut by 0 bases and J by 10 bases, with 8 bases left in between. The CDR3 region is CASSLVSGEQFF. CDR3 DNA: TGTGCCAGCAGCTTGGTCTCGGGGGAGCAGTTCTTC. The full variable domain, completed using reference TRBV5-5 and TRBJ2-1, is DAGVTQSPTHLIKTRGQQVTLRCSPISGHKSVSWYQQVLGQGPQFIFQYYEKEERGRGNFPDRFSARQFPNYSSELNVNALLLGDSALYLCASSLVSGEQFFGPGTRLTVL.

The genes are TRBV29-1 and TRBJ2-3; 8 positions agree with TRBD1. Germline values: CDR1 SQVTM, CDR2 ANQGSEA. The CDR3 length is 14 residues. Trimming took 0 bases from V and 5 from J; bases not matched to a gene: 4. The CDR3 DNA sequence: TGCAGCGTTGAAGACGGACAGGGAGGAGATACGCAGTATTTT. It yields the protein CSVEDGQGGDTQYF.

The V call is TRBV2, the J call TRBJ2-1, with 8 positions matching TRBD1. Germline-derived CDR1 and CDR2 are SNHLY and FYNNEI. This CDR3 region has 13 residues. The V segment lost 6 bases and the J segment 4 bases; nucleotides outside the gene matches: 2. Here the CDR3 reads CASRGQEYNEQFF. The CDR3 bases are TGTGCCAGCAGGGGACAGGAGTACAATGAGCAGTTCTTC.

CDR3 loop: CASSAGGLRSYEQYF. CDR3 nucleotide sequence: TGTGCCAGCAGCGCAGGGGGGCTTCGCTCCTACGAGCAGTACTTC. This chain links TRBV11-1 with TRBJ2-7, with D tentatively TRBD1 (7 bases). Per germline, CDR1 SGHAT and CDR2 FQDESV (reference sequence). The CDR3 consists of 15 residues. Trimming removed 5 bases at V and 0 bases at J, with 14 bases between.

This clone was seen just once. The chain employs TRBV4-1 and TRBJ2-6, with unresolved D. Germline CDR1 is MGHRA and CDR2 is YSYEKL. The CDR3 length is 19 residues. Deletions cut 0 bases from V and 0 bases from J, with 15 bases between. CDR3 protein: CASSQESLGPGSGANVLTF. DNA for the CDR3: TGCGCCAGCAGCCAAGAGTCTTTGGGCCCCGGCTCTGGGGCCAACGTCCTGACTTTC.

The rearrangement uses TRBV9 and TRBJ1-2; 10 nucleotides match TRBD1. After removal of 4 bases from V and 8 bases from J, the junction contained 11 bases not matched to a gene. Germline values: CDR1 SGDLS, CDR2 YYNGEE. The CDR3 is made up of 15 amino acids. CDR3 nucleotides: TGTGCCAGCAGCCCCCGGGACAGGGGTTCTGGGGGCTACACCTTC. It codes for CASSPRDRGSGGYTF.

This clone was detected once. The rearrangement links TRBV28 to TRBJ2-1; 16 bases fit TRBD2. The germline V gene has CDR1 MDHEN and CDR2 SYDVKM. The CDR3 sequence is 15 residues long. With V trimmed by 6 bases and J by 10 bases, 6 bases remained unmatched. The CDR3 loop reads CASSLGTSGRGEQFF. CDR3 bases: TGTGCCAGCAGCCTCGGGACTAGCGGGAGGGGGGAGCAGTTCTTC.

The chain employs TRBV11-2 and TRBJ2-1; tentative D call: TRBD1 (6 bases). The CDR3 covers 17 residues. Looked up from germline, CDR1 is SGHAT and CDR2 is FQNNGV. V lost 0 bases and J lost 5, with 17 bases in between. CDR3 loop: CASSLDGRTAENNEQFF. The CDR3 bases are TGTGCCAGCAGCTTAGATGGAAGGACAGCCGAGAACAATGAGCAGTTCTTC.

The rearrangement uses TRBV7-2 and TRBJ2-7; D may be TRBD1 or TRBD2 (5 bases each). Looked up from germline, CDR1 is SGHTA and CDR2 is FQGNSA. This CDR3 is built from 14 residues. Trimming cost V 1 base and J 7 bases, with 14 bases left between them. DNA for the CDR3: TGTGCCAGCAGCTTAGTATGGGGACCAGGGGAGCAGTACTTC. It specifies CASSLVWGPGEQYF.

About this clone itself: Since a much larger clone is just one base distant, this may be a read error. Other DNA sequences from this sample encode an identical CDR3 as well. The rearrangement links TRBV4-2 to TRBJ2-4; 12 nucleotides align to TRBD2. Germline V lookup: CDR1 LGHNA, CDR2 YNFKEQ. The CDR3 has 19 amino acids. J lost 7 bases, V lost 2 bases, and 15 bases had no gene match. CDR3 sequence: CASSQKEGLAGGPGNIQYF. The CDR3 region has the DNA TGTGCCAGCAGCCAAAAAGAGGGGCTAGCGGGAGGGCCTGGGAACATTCAGTACTTC.

This chain joins TRBV7-2 and TRBJ2-1, with D hard to call. The CDR3 has 16 amino acids. The germline V and J ends were trimmed by 4 bases and 9 bases, with 22 bases remaining between them. CDR1 is SGHTA, CDR2 FQGNSA, per germline. The CDR3 sequence: CASSSQVGRSPGEQFF. CDR3 bases: TGTGCCAGCAGCTCCCAAGTTGGCCGTTCCCCCGGTGAGCAGTTCTTC.

This sequence joins TRBV6-5 and TRBJ2-1; 8 nucleotides match TRBD1. V dropped 0 bases and J dropped 4; count of bases not matched to a gene: 5. Germline V gene lookup returns CDR1 MNHEY and CDR2 SVGAGI. This CDR3 has 16 residues. The CDR3, as DNA: TGTGCCAGCAGTTACTCCCCAGGGGGCGCTTACAATGAGCAGTTCTTC. Protein sequence: CASSYSPGGAYNEQFF.

This sequence joins TRBV5-1 and TRBJ2-7; 11 bases line up with TRBD2. J was trimmed by 6 bases and V by 0 bases; bases with no gene match: 11. The V gene's germline CDR1 is SGHRS and CDR2 YFSETQ. The CDR3 extends over 17 amino acids. The CDR3, as DNA: TGCGCCAGCAGCTTGGGCCTAGCGGGAGGCAGTTTACTCGAGCAGTACTTC. It codes for CASSLGLAGGSLLEQYF.

The chain recombines TRBV28 with TRBJ2-1; weak D call: TRBD2 (5 bases). The CDR3 extends over 12 amino acids. Germline V lookup: CDR1 MDHEN, CDR2 SYDVKM. V was trimmed by 2 bases and J by 6 bases, leaving 5 bases between them. CDR3 nucleotide sequence: TGTGCCAGCAGTTTAACTAGCAATGAGCAGTTCTTC. As protein: CASSLTSNEQFF.

The chain is built from TRBV2 and TRBJ2-3, with a tentative D call TRBD2 (5 bases). The CDR3 covers 16 residues. Germline CDR1 and CDR2: SNHLY and FYNNEI. Trimming stripped 7 bases from V and 1 base from J, with 18 bases between. The CDR3 sequence is CASTKLGWLGTDTQYF. The CDR3 bases are TGTGCCAGCACTAAACTAGGGTGGCTTGGCACAGATACGCAGTATTTT.

A note on this clone: Other DNA variants within this sample encode the same CDR3. The V and J genes are TRBV5-1 and TRBJ2-5, with 8 bases aligning to TRBD1. This CDR3 has 14 residues. V was clipped by 4 bases and J by 1 base; unmatched bases: 3. Germline-derived CDR1 and CDR2 are SGHRS and YFSETQ. CDR3 in DNA: TGCGCCAGCAGCGCAACAGGGGGCCAAGAGACCCAGTACTTC. Translated, it gives CASSATGGQETQYF.

The chain is built from TRBV7-9 and TRBJ2-3; tentatively, D is TRBD1 or TRBD2 (5 bases each). This CDR3 comprises 13 residues. V shed 5 bases and J shed 6 bases, with 12 bases lying between them. The germline CDR1 and CDR2 sequences are SEHNR and FQNEAQ (reference sequence). The CDR3 DNA reads as TGTGCCAGCAGCCCCCGAGGGGATGATACGCAGTATTTT. Its protein is CASSPRGDDTQYF.

This chain links TRBV19 with TRBJ2-5; 9 bases align to TRBD2. V shed 7 bases and J 5 bases; nucleotides not matched to a gene: 5. The CDR3 runs to 13 residues. The germline CDR1 and CDR2 sequences are LNHDA and SQIVND (reference sequence). CDR3 residues: CASTFSGSETQYF. In nucleotides, the CDR3 is TGTGCCAGTACCTTTAGCGGGAGTGAGACCCAGTACTTC.

A remark on this clone: Other DNA sequences of this sample code for an identical CDR3. This chain connects TRBV2 to TRBJ2-6; D unclear. The CDR3 is 14 residues long. Per germline, CDR1 SNHLY and CDR2 FYNNEI. V shed 3 bases and J shed 2 bases, with 5 bases lying between them. The DNA for the CDR3 is TGTGCCAGCAGTGACAGAACTGGGGCCAACGTCCTGACTTTC. Its protein is CASSDRTGANVLTF. Using reference TRBV2 and TRBJ2-6 for the parts outside the CDR3, the full variable domain is EPEVTQTPSHQVTQMGQEVILRCVPISNHLYFYWYRQILGQKVEFLVSFYNNEISEKSEIFDDQFSVERPDGSNFTLKIRSTKLEDSAMYFCASSDRTGANVLTFGAGSRLTVL.